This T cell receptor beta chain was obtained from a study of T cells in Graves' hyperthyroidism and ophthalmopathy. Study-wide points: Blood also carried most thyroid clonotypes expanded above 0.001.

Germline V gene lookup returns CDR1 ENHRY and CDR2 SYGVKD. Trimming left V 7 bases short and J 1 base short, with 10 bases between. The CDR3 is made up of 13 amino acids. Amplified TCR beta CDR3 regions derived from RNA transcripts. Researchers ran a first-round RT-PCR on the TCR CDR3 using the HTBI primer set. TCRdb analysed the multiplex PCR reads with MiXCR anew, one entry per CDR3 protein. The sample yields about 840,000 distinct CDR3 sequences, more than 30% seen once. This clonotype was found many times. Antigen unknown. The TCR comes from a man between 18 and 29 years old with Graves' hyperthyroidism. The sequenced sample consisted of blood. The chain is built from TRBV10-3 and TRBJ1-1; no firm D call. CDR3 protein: CAITATQNTEAFF. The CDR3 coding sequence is TGTGCCATCACGGCCACTCAGAACACTGAAGCTTTCTTT.